This T cell receptor beta chain derives from a study of T cells in Graves' hyperthyroidism and ophthalmopathy. Regarding the study as a whole: Ophthalmopathy and stable hyperthyroidism were separated by a 13 V-J model. Among thyroid clonotypes expanded above 0.001, most also appeared in blood.

V lost 0 bases, J lost 7 bases, and 10 bases lay in between. From germline, CDR1 is GTSNPN and CDR2 SVGIG (reference sequence). This CDR3 has 13 amino acids. Hyperthyroidism, newly diagnosed and lasting under 2 months, affected patients aged 18 to 65. Clinical symptoms, serum thyroxine and TRAb, thyroid ultrasound and orbital computed tomography were used for the diagnoses. This clonotype was observed a handful of times. The antigen is not known. Regions amplified from RNA transcripts were the TCR beta CDR3 regions. When the TCR CDR3 underwent first-round RT-PCR, the HTBI primer set was used. TCRdb re-called the multiplex PCR reads with MiXCR, one entry per CDR3 protein. The sample lists about 580,000 distinct CDR3 sequences, approximately 15% occurring once.

This receptor was obtained from a young woman with Graves' hyperthyroidism that later progressed to Graves' ophthalmopathy. Sequenced sample: blood. The genes are TRBV30 and TRBJ2-1, with D possibly being TRBD2 (6 bases). CDR3 region: CAWSVSGGNEQFF. The CDR3 DNA is TGTGCCTGGAGTGTTTCAGGAGGGAATGAGCAGTTCTTC.